The clone carrying this TCR beta chain has a single count. The treatment is: randomized to nivolumab then ipilimumab (arm A) or the reverse (arm B). This entry belongs to a study of sequential checkpoint blockade in melanoma. TCRdb's copy holds only in-frame clones and misses some; the assay was immunoSEQ multiplex PCR. The sample has under 40,000 clones, 70% to 90% seen once; the top ten hold around an eighth. The CDR3 extends over 13 amino acids. V lost 3 bases and J 2 bases, leaving 8 bases between the germline ends. CDR1 is WSHSY and CDR2 is SAAADI in the germline V gene. The sequence was obtained from a human donor with melanoma. The chain has TRBV10-2 and TRBJ2-7; a weak D match, TRBD2 (5 bases). Sequences were derived from CD8+ T cells sorted from blood (inferred from file names), sampled from a patient given nivolumab and ipilimumab in sequence. The CDR3 coding sequence is TGCGCCAGCAGTGAAAAGCGGCCCTACGAGCAGTACTTC. It codes for CASSEKRPYEQYF.